Ten or more counts support the clone carrying this TCR beta chain. Its matching antigen is unknown. Preparation of the TCRbeta library used unique molecular identifiers. A single record per CDR3 protein comes from TCRdb applying MiXCR to the PCR reads. Seen here are 500,000 to 750,000 distinct CDR3 sequences, over 10% observed once, and the top ten hold approximately 2.1%. CDR3 length: 14 amino acids. The V end lost 0 bases, the J end lost 5 bases, and 9 bases lay between the germline ends. Germline V gives CDR1 SGHRS, CDR2 YFSETQ. The data are from a study of T-cell reconstitution after alpha-beta-depleted transplantation in children. Study-wide findings and caveats: After transplant, at about two months, alpha-beta T cells were reportedly derived from several hundred expanded graft clones. Counts and diversity of T cells one year after transplant came mostly from newly produced T cells.

The origin of this receptor is a male patient younger than 18 who had a stem cell transplant for acute myeloid leukemia, so the T cells may come from the graft donor. The chain has TRBV5-1 and TRBJ2-1; possible D gene TRBD2, 5 bases. This specimen was PBMCs, mostly from graft donor cells, taken 360 days after TCRalphabeta/CD19-depleted stem cell transplant. In DNA form, the CDR3 reads TGCGCCAGCAGCTTGGTCGGGGTTCACAATGAGCAGTTCTTC. Translating it yields CASSLVGVHNEQFF.